One and the same sample provided the 27 T cell receptor beta chains below, sequenced in a study of cytomegalovirus exposure and HLA in healthy donors. PCR employed 60 Vbeta and 13 Jbeta primers. Generated by immunoSEQ multiplex PCR, the TCRdb table keeps only in-frame clones and is missing some. The table includes tens of thousands of clones, around three quarters detected once. Sequencing used PBMCs. The receptors shown here come from a male donor in good health and CMV-seropositive.

CDR3 amino acids: CASSGGAGPTDTQYF. DNA of the CDR3: TGTGCCAGCAGCGGTGGGGCGGGGCCCACAGATACGCAGTATTTT. The chain has TRBV9 and TRBJ2-3; a weak D match, TRBD2 (6 bases). The ends were cut back, 3 bases at V and 2 bases at J, with 13 bases in the middle. The CDR3 totals 15 residues. Germline V gene data show CDR1 as SGDLS and CDR2 as YYNGEE.

This sequence joins TRBV27 and TRBJ1-2; TRBD1 agrees at 10 bases. The CDR3 sequence is 16 residues long. Trimming at V came to 8 bases and at J to 2 bases, leaving 11 bases not matched to a gene. Germline CDR1 MNHEY, CDR2 SMNVEV (reference sequence). CDR3 sequence (DNA): TGTGCCAGCCGATTTGGGGGGACAGGGGTAAACTATGGCTACACCTTC. Amino acid sequence: CASRFGGTGVNYGYTF.

This clone was counted only a few times. V usage is TRBV28 and J usage is TRBJ2-7; D uncertain. The V and J ends lost 3 bases and 6 bases respectively, with 9 bases between them. Germline V gene sequence: CDR1 MDHEN, CDR2 SYDVKM. CDR3 size: 12 residues. Written as DNA, the CDR3 is TGTGCCAGCAGTTTGAGGCGAGGCGAGCAGTACTTC. Its translation is CASSLRRGEQYF.

Comment on this clone: An end of the junction does not agree with germline; a read error may underlie this. Other DNA sequences from this sample encode an identical CDR3 as well. The rearrangement uses TRBV18 and TRBJ2-7; D uncertain. The CDR3 has 14 residues. Germline CDR1 reads KGHSH; CDR2 reads LQKENI. CDR3 residues: CASSPPATHDEQYF. The CDR3 nucleotides read TGCGCCAGCTCACCACCCGCGACACATGACGAGCAGTACTTC. The complete variable domain, with remaining parts taken from reference TRBV18 and TRBJ2-7, reads NAGVMQNPRHLVRRRGQEARLRCSPMKGHSHVYWYRQLPEEGLKFMVYLQKENIIDESGMPKERFSAEFPKEGPSILRIQQVVRGDSAAYFCASSPPATHDEQYFGPGTRLTVT.

For the CDR3, the DNA is TGTGCCAGTAGTATAGACCGCGGGAGCCCCTACGAGCAGTACTTC. Its translation: CASSIDRGSPYEQYF. This chain joins TRBV19 and TRBJ2-7, with 7 nucleotides matching TRBD2. CDR1 is LNHDA and CDR2 is SQIVND in the germline V gene (reference sequence). This CDR3 contains 15 residues. V shed 0 bases, J shed 2 bases, and the junction held 4 bases outside the gene matches. The whole variable domain, remainder taken from reference TRBV19 and TRBJ2-7, is DGGITQSPKYLFRKEGQNVTLSCEQNLNHDAMYWYRQDPGQGLRLIYYSQIVNDFQKGDIAEGYSVSREKKESFPLTVTSAQKNPTAFYLCASSIDRGSPYEQYFGPGTRLTVT.

Of note for this clone: An end of the junction does not agree with germline; a read error may underlie this. The genes are TRBV5-1 and TRBJ1-1; no definite D call. CDR1 and CDR2 from the germline V gene are SGHRS and YFSETQ. CDR3 size: 14 residues. As DNA, the CDR3 is TGCGCCAGCTGCTTGGGTGCGGTAAACACTGAAGCTTTCTTT. Its translation is CASCLGAVNTEAFF.

V usage is TRBV29-1 and J usage is TRBJ2-3; a weak D match, TRBD2 (6 bases). This CDR3 has 12 amino acids. In germline, CDR1 is SQVTM, CDR2 ANQGSEA. With 3 bases removed from V and 4 bases from J, the gap between germline ends came to 8 bases. In DNA, the CDR3 is TGCAGCGTTGAGGCGGGGCCAGATACGCAGTATTTT. This translates into CSVEAGPDTQYF.

This sequence joins TRBV2 and TRBJ2-3, with 12 nucleotides matching TRBD2. Germline CDR1 reads SNHLY; CDR2 reads FYNNEI. V shed 6 bases and J 0 bases; nucleotides not matched to a gene: 1. This CDR3 is built from 15 residues. The chain's CDR3 is CASRGTSGSTDTQYF. CDR3 bases: TGTGCCAGCAGAGGGACTAGCGGGAGCACAGATACGCAGTATTTT.

The chain employs TRBV27 and TRBJ2-7; 7 nucleotides align to TRBD2. The junction had 20 bases not matched to a gene; V was cut back by 6 bases and J by 3 bases. CDR3 length: 18 residues. Germline CDR1 and CDR2: MNHEY and SMNVEV (reference sequence). In nucleotides, the CDR3 is TGTGCCAGCAGACGAAAAACGTTGAGCGGGGCGAACTTCTACGAGCAGTACTTC. Encoded protein: CASRRKTLSGANFYEQYF.

The chain couples TRBV30 to TRBJ1-3, with D tentatively TRBD1 (5 bases). There are 13 residues in the CDR3. Germline V gene sequence: CDR1 GTSNPN, CDR2 SVGIG (reference sequence). V lost 2 bases and J lost 2, with 7 bases in between. The CDR3 nucleotides are TGTGCCTGGAGTTCGGGGGCTGGAAACACCATATATTTT. As protein: CAWSSGAGNTIYF.

The genes are TRBV5-4 and TRBJ2-5; the match to TRBD2 covers 11 bases. CDR3 size: 17 residues. Losses at the gene ends were 2 bases for V and 6 bases for J; bases not matched to a gene: 12. Germline CDR1 SGHNT, CDR2 YYREEE (reference sequence). The CDR3 sequence is CASSFDPLAGGGKTQYF. The CDR3 nucleotides read TGTGCCAGCAGCTTCGACCCCCTAGCGGGAGGAGGGAAGACCCAGTACTTC.

DNA of the CDR3: TGCGCCAGCAGCTTGGGGACTATCACAGATACGCAGTATTTT. Amino acid sequence: CASSLGTITDTQYF. V and J are TRBV5-1 and TRBJ2-3; a weak D match, TRBD2 (6 bases). With 0 bases removed from V and 2 bases from J, the gap between germline ends came to 7 bases. The CDR3 runs 14 residues. Per germline, CDR1 SGHRS and CDR2 YFSETQ.

The genes are TRBV4-3 and TRBJ1-4; no clear D gene. Trimming took off 4 bases at V and 0 bases at J, with 3 bases between the two ends. Germline loops: CDR1 LGHNA, CDR2 YSLEER. CDR3 length: 13 amino acids. The CDR3 coding sequence is TGCGCCAGCAGCCTCACAACTAATGAAAAACTGTTTTTT. Its protein is CASSLTTNEKLFF.

The chain uses TRBV30 and TRBJ1-4; TRBD1 might be the D (5 bases). V was clipped by 0 bases and J by 8 bases, with 10 bases between them. The CDR3 covers 13 residues. Looked up from germline, CDR1 is GTSNPN and CDR2 is SVGIG (reference sequence). The CDR3 DNA reads as TGTGCCTGGAGTGTGCAGGGTGGGGAAAAACTGTTTTTT. This encodes CAWSVQGGEKLFF.

The chain couples TRBV10-3 to TRBJ1-2; 8 bases are shared with TRBD1. Germline V gene sequence: CDR1 ENHRY, CDR2 SYGVKD. The CDR3 has 16 amino acids. The V and J ends lost 0 bases and 4 bases, in that order; junction bases with no gene match: 7. CDR3 sequence: CAISESMAGGSYGYTF. The DNA of the CDR3 is TGTGCCATCAGTGAGTCGATGGCAGGGGGCTCCTATGGCTACACCTTC.

The chain combines TRBV29-1 with TRBJ1-4; D may be TRBD1 (6 bases). The CDR3 runs 14 residues. The ends were cut back, 7 bases at V and 3 bases at J, with 15 bases in the middle. Germline V gene sequence: CDR1 SQVTM, CDR2 ANQGSEA. CDR3 nucleotides: TGCAGCGCCCCCGGGGGGGCGGCTAATGAAAAACTGTTTTTT. Residues: CSAPGGAANEKLFF.

V is TRBV4-1 and J is TRBJ2-5, with D tentatively TRBD1 (6 bases). Trimming pared 0 bases from V and 4 bases from J, leaving 12 bases between. The germline V gene encodes CDR1 MGHRA and CDR2 YSYEKL. The CDR3 has 15 amino acids. The CDR3 nucleotides read TGCGCCAGCAGCCAAGATTGGGGGCGGCGAGAGACCCAGTACTTC. Its translation is CASSQDWGRRETQYF.

The genes are TRBV6-5 and TRBJ2-6, with D possibly matching TRBD1 (5 bases). CDR3 length equals 15 residues. V lost 0 bases and J lost 4, with 7 bases in between. The V gene's germline CDR1 is MNHEY and CDR2 SVGAGI. The CDR3 sequence: CASSYSGAGANVLTF. The CDR3 nucleotides are TGTGCCAGCAGTTACTCTGGGGCGGGGGCCAACGTCCTGACTTTC.

The chain couples TRBV6-5 to TRBJ2-1; 8 bases fit TRBD1. The CDR3 has 15 amino acids. V shed 7 bases and J 5 bases; nucleotides not matched to a gene: 10. CDR1 and CDR2 (germline): MNHEY, SVGAGI. CDR3 residues: CASTHDRGVNNEQFF. CDR3 nucleotide sequence: TGTGCCAGCACCCACGACAGGGGTGTAAACAATGAGCAGTTCTTC.

This clone was observed a handful of times. The chain uses TRBV29-1 and TRBJ2-3; D may be TRBD1 (5 bases). The CDR3 is 11 amino acids. Between the trimmed V and J ends, which lost 3 bases and 8 bases, there was a span of 9 bases. Germline assignment: CDR1 SQVTM and CDR2 ANQGSEA. Here the CDR3 DNA reads TGCAGCGTTGATTCAGGGCCTACGCAGTATTTT. Its translation is CSVDSGPTQYF.

With regard to this clone: The junction differs from germline at one of its ends, possibly a read error. The same CDR3 can be traced to other DNA sequences in this sample. The chain links TRBV2 to TRBJ1-5; TRBD1 is a possible D gene (5 bases). The germline gives CDR1 SNHLY, CDR2 FYNNEI. The CDR3 totals 17 residues. The DNA of the CDR3 is TGTGCCAGTAGTGAGTATCTGACAGCCAGGGTGGATCAGCCCCAGCATTTT. This codes for CASSEYLTARVDQPQHF.

V and J are TRBV30 and TRBJ1-5, with D possibly being TRBD1 (5 bases). The germline V and J ends were trimmed by 4 bases and 0 bases, with 10 bases remaining between them. Per germline, CDR1 GTSNPN and CDR2 SVGIG (reference sequence). The CDR3 has 14 residues. CDR3 sequence (DNA): TGTGCCTGGATGGGGGGAGCTAGCAATCAGCCCCAGCATTTT. Translated: CAWMGGASNQPQHF.

This clone showed up just once. V and J are TRBV18 and TRBJ2-7; TRBD2 aligns across 8 bases. The junction had 16 bases not matched to a gene; V was cut back by 8 bases and J by 4 bases. This CDR3 has 16 amino acids. The V gene's germline CDR1 is KGHSH and CDR2 LQKENI. In DNA, the CDR3 is TGTGCCAGCCAAGACAGTACGAGCGGGGGTGCTTACGAGCAGTACTTC. This codes for CASQDSTSGGAYEQYF.

This chain connects TRBV30 to TRBJ2-3; TRBD2 agrees at 14 bases. CDR3 length equals 16 residues. V shed 4 bases and J 2 bases; nucleotides not matched to a gene: 5. Germline V gene data show CDR1 as GTSNPN and CDR2 as SVGIG (reference sequence). The CDR3 region is CAWKRLAGGTTDTQYF. CDR3 nucleotides: TGTGCCTGGAAAAGACTAGCGGGGGGGACCACAGATACGCAGTATTTT.

The chain couples TRBV20-1 to TRBJ2-7, with TRBD1 as a possible D gene (5 bases). V lost 3 bases to trimming and J lost 6 bases, with 9 bases between them. CDR1 and CDR2 (germline): DFQATT, SNEGSKA (reference sequence). The CDR3 totals 11 residues. This CDR3 is CSARDTPEQYF. In nucleotides, the CDR3 is TGCAGTGCTAGGGACACTCCCGAGCAGTACTTC.

In this sample, this clone turned up a few times. One end of the junction is discordant with germline, which a read error may explain. The V and J genes are TRBV7-9 and TRBJ2-3; TRBD2 agrees at 9 bases. The CDR3 is made up of 15 amino acids. In germline, CDR1 is SEHNR, CDR2 FQNEAQ (reference sequence). CDR3 sequence: CSSSSSSGAGDTQYF. The CDR3 DNA sequence: TGTTCCAGCAGCTCCTCTAGCGGGGCAGGGGATACGCAGTATTTT.

This clone was detected a few times. The genes are TRBV7-9 and TRBJ1-4, with 7 bases lining up with TRBD1. This CDR3 spans 17 amino acids. Trimming cost V 4 bases and J 4 bases; bases outside gene matches: 12. Per germline, CDR1 SEHNR and CDR2 FQNEAQ (reference sequence). The CDR3 DNA reads TGTGCCAGCAGCTCAGGACAGCAGGGGGTAATTAATGAAAAACTGTTTTTT. It encodes CASSSGQQGVINEKLFF.